A selection of T cell receptor beta chains follows, all from one sample in a study of CD8 T cells in ankylosing spondylitis. Using its own MiXCR run on the 5' RACE reads, TCRdb lists one record per CDR3 protein. The sample lists around 890,000 distinct CDR3 sequences; around 11% were seen once. The specimen sequenced was blood, either unsorted or a sorted T cell fraction (not recorded which). The receptor source for this set is a male donor with ankylosing spondylitis. The CDR3 runs from the conserved cysteine through the conserved F or W. D genes are given only for firm matches. A row's size may be missing; if present it is once, few, many or a size class.

D: TRBD2
J: TRBJ2-1
V: TRBV9
size: .
CDR3: CASSAAGTTYNEQFF
DNA: TGTGCCAGCAGCGCCGCCGGGACTACGTACAATGAGCAGTTCTTC

D: TRBD1
J: TRBJ2-4
V: TRBV7-2
size: .
CDR3: CASSLWTGWDF
DNA: TGTGCCAGCAGCCTTTGGACAGGGTGGGACTTC

D: .
J: TRBJ2-2
V: TRBV11-2
size: .
CDR3: CASSSHRGTGELFF
DNA: TGTGCCAGCAGCTCCCATCGGGGAACCGGGGAGCTGTTTTTT

D: .
J: TRBJ1-1
V: TRBV20-1
size: many
CDR3: CSAPLTALGIAFF
DNA: TGCAGTGCTCCTCTAACAGCTCTTGGGATCGCTTTCTTT

D: .
J: TRBJ2-1
V: TRBV5-6
size: .
CDR3: CASSLVGGSRHNEQFF
DNA: TGTGCCAGCAGCTTGGTAGGGGGATCGAGACACAATGAGCAGTTCTTC

D: .
J: TRBJ1-5
V: TRBV20-1
size: few
CDR3: CSALRDPSQPQHF
DNA: TGCAGTGCCCTCAGGGACCCGTCACAGCCCCAGCATTTT

D: .
J: TRBJ1-5
V: TRBV9
size: .
CDR3: CASSVGPYQPQHF
DNA: TGTGCCAGCAGCGTAGGACCCTATCAGCCCCAGCATTTT

D: TRBD2
J: TRBJ2-5
V: TRBV20-1
size: few
CDR3: CSASLLPSGRLETQYF
DNA: TGCAGTGCTTCCCTGCTGCCTAGCGGGAGGTTGGAGACCCAGTACTTC

D: .
J: TRBJ2-2
V: TRBV19
size: few
CDR3: CASSTPRWGTQNTGELFF
DNA: TGTGCCAGTAGTACTCCCCGATGGGGGACGCAGAACACCGGGGAGCTGTTTTTT

D: TRBD1
J: TRBJ2-7
V: TRBV7-2
size: .
CDR3: CASSSGQITYEQYF
DNA: TGTGCCAGCAGCTCGGGACAGATAACCTACGAGCAGTACTTC

D: .
J: TRBJ2-7
V: TRBV5-1
size: many
CDR3: CASSSPGHEQYF
DNA: TGCGCCAGCAGCTCTCCCGGTCACGAGCAGTACTTC

D: .
J: TRBJ2-3
V: TRBV6-4
size: few
CDR3: CASSAWRDTDTQYF
DNA: TGTGCCAGCAGTGCGTGGAGGGACACAGATACGCAGTATTTT

D: .
J: TRBJ1-4
V: TRBV10-1
size: .
CDR3: CASSEASGTGGEKLFF
DNA: TGCGCCAGCAGTGAAGCCTCCGGGACGGGAGGCGAAAAACTGTTTTTT

D: TRBD2
J: TRBJ2-5
V: TRBV9
size: many
CDR3: CASSGLAGGQETQYF
DNA: TGTGCCAGCAGCGGACTAGCGGGGGGACAAGAGACCCAGTACTTC

D: .
J: TRBJ2-1
V: TRBV7-8
size: .
CDR3: CASISWTDYNEQFF
DNA: TGTGCCAGCATCTCTTGGACAGACTACAATGAGCAGTTCTTC

D: TRBD2
J: TRBJ2-7
V: TRBV11-2
size: .
CDR3: CASSLSLAGGIYEQYF
DNA: TGTGCCAGCAGCTTATCGCTAGCGGGGGGGATTTACGAGCAGTACTTC

D: TRBD2
J: TRBJ2-7
V: TRBV20-1
size: few
CDR3: CSARSGRDLYEQYF
DNA: TGCAGTGCTAGATCCGGGAGGGATTTGTACGAGCAGTACTTC

D: TRBD1
J: TRBJ1-2
V: TRBV6-1
size: .
CDR3: CASSKTQGGMGYYTF
DNA: TGTGCCAGCAGCAAAACCCAGGGGGGAATGGGCTACTACACCTTC

D: .
J: TRBJ1-2
V: TRBV20-1
size: .
CDR3: CSASSGPLTGYTF
DNA: TGCAGTGCTAGTTCCGGGCCCTTGACGGGCTACACCTTC

D: TRBD2
J: TRBJ2-4
V: TRBV4-3
size: few
CDR3: CASSQGGGSVNIQYF
DNA: TGCGCCAGCAGCCAAGGCGGGGGGAGCGTAAACATTCAGTACTTC

D: .
J: TRBJ1-2
V: TRBV19
size: few
CDR3: CASTGREGLGYTF
DNA: TGTGCCAGCACCGGACGGGAGGGGCTTGGCTACACCTTC

D: .
J: TRBJ2-3
V: TRBV5-1
size: .
CDR3: CASSFRQFTDTQYF
DNA: TGCGCCAGCAGCTTCCGACAGTTTACAGATACGCAGTATTTT

D: TRBD1
J: TRBJ1-5
V: TRBV20-1
size: few
CDR3: CSGRGTGIEQPQHF
DNA: TGCAGTGGTCGCGGGACAGGGATCGAACAGCCCCAGCATTTT

D: TRBD2
J: TRBJ2-3
V: TRBV11-2
size: .
CDR3: CASSLLLAALGDTQYF
DNA: TGTGCCAGCAGCTTACTCCTAGCGGCCCTTGGGGATACGCAGTATTTT

D: TRBD2
J: TRBJ2-1
V: TRBV4-1
size: few
CDR3: CASSQDPSGINEQFF
DNA: TGCGCCAGCAGCCAAGACCCTAGCGGCATCAATGAGCAGTTCTTC

D: .
J: TRBJ1-3
V: TRBV11-2
size: many
CDR3: CASSLTYSGNTIYF
DNA: TGTGCCAGCAGCCTGACCTACTCTGGAAACACCATATATTTT

D: .
J: TRBJ1-3
V: TRBV18
size: few
CDR3: CASSPRGQLSGNTIYF
DNA: TGTGCCAGCTCACCCCGGGGACAACTCTCTGGAAACACCATATATTTT

D: .
J: TRBJ1-2
V: TRBV27
size: many
CDR3: CASSLLDRPDGYTF
DNA: TGTGCCAGCAGTTTATTGGACAGACCCGATGGCTACACCTTC

D: .
J: TRBJ2-5
V: TRBV12-3/TRBV12-4
size: .
CDR3: CASTLLRGEETQYF
DNA: TGTGCCAGCACCCTCCTCCGAGGGGAAGAGACCCAGTACTTC

D: TRBD1
J: TRBJ1-6
V: TRBV12-3/TRBV12-4
size: .
CDR3: CASSAQGADNSPLHF
DNA: TGTGCCAGCAGTGCACAGGGGGCGGATAATTCACCCCTCCACTTT

D: TRBD2
J: TRBJ2-6
V: TRBV5-5
size: .
CDR3: CASSKGLAHGANVLTF
DNA: TGTGCCAGCAGCAAGGGACTAGCTCATGGGGCCAACGTCCTGACTTTC

D: TRBD1
J: TRBJ1-2
V: TRBV5-1
size: few
CDR3: CASSLMGQGASGYTF
DNA: TGCGCCAGCAGCTTGATGGGACAGGGGGCGTCCGGCTACACCTTC

D: .
J: TRBJ2-3
V: TRBV5-8
size: .
CDR3: CASSLGTDRLTDTQYF
DNA: TGTGCCAGCAGCTTGGGGACAGACAGACTCACAGATACGCAGTATTTT

D: .
J: TRBJ2-3
V: TRBV7-2
size: many
CDR3: CASSSVFTQYF
DNA: TGTGCCAGCAGTTCCGTTTTTACGCAGTATTTT

D: .
J: TRBJ2-7
V: TRBV20-1
size: few
CDR3: CSAFNPGHAPYEQYF
DNA: TGCAGTGCTTTTAATCCGGGACACGCGCCCTACGAGCAGTACTTC

D: .
J: TRBJ1-2
V: TRBV24-1
size: few
CDR3: CATSDLSTNYGYTF
DNA: TGTGCCACCAGTGATTTATCCACCAACTATGGCTACACCTTC

D: .
J: TRBJ2-3
V: TRBV30
size: few
CDR3: CAWSVKAANTQYF
DNA: TGTGCCTGGAGTGTAAAGGCGGCAAATACGCAGTATTTT

D: TRBD2
J: TRBJ2-2
V: TRBV4-1
size: few
CDR3: CASSTLGGRYDTGELFF
DNA: TGCGCCAGTTCAACCTTGGGGGGGAGATACGACACCGGGGAGCTGTTTTTT

D: TRBD2
J: TRBJ2-3
V: TRBV15
size: .
CDR3: CATSANSGGRGDTQYF
DNA: TGTGCCACCAGTGCTAATAGCGGGGGAAGGGGAGATACGCAGTATTTT

D: .
J: TRBJ1-5
V: TRBV3-1
size: .
CDR3: CASSQTLGDNQPQHF
DNA: TGTGCCAGCAGCCAGACCCTAGGGGACAATCAGCCCCAGCATTTT

D: TRBD1
J: TRBJ2-3
V: TRBV29-1
size: many
CDR3: CSVGTGADTQYF
DNA: TGCAGCGTGGGGACAGGGGCAGATACGCAGTATTTT

D: TRBD2
J: TRBJ2-7
V: TRBV5-1
size: many
CDR3: CASTAGNGGEQYF
DNA: TGCGCCAGTACAGCGGGAAACGGAGGCGAGCAGTACTTC

D: .
J: TRBJ2-1
V: TRBV3-1
size: few
CDR3: CASSQANWASVDEQFF
DNA: TGTGCCAGCAGCCAAGCTAACTGGGCCTCGGTGGATGAGCAGTTCTTC

D: .
J: TRBJ2-3
V: TRBV6-2/TRBV6-3
size: few
CDR3: CASTWASSEDTQYF
DNA: TGTGCCAGCACCTGGGCTAGCTCCGAAGATACGCAGTATTTT

D: TRBD1
J: TRBJ2-7
V: TRBV20-1
size: few
CDR3: CSARALTGAYEQYF
DNA: TGCAGTGCTAGGGCCCTAACAGGGGCCTACGAGCAGTACTTC

D: TRBD2
J: TRBJ2-1
V: TRBV27
size: .
CDR3: CASSFLASGFDEQFF
DNA: TGTGCCAGCAGTTTCTTAGCTAGCGGGTTCGATGAGCAGTTCTTC

D: .
J: TRBJ1-4
V: TRBV12-3/TRBV12-4
size: .
CDR3: CASSREEKLFF
DNA: TGTGCCAGCAGTCGGGAGGAAAAACTGTTTTTT

D: TRBD2
J: TRBJ2-2
V: TRBV20-1
size: few
CDR3: CSARGLQRPTGELFF
DNA: TGCAGTGCTAGGGGACTACAAAGACCAACCGGGGAGCTGTTTTTT

D: .
J: TRBJ2-7
V: TRBV10-2
size: few
CDR3: CASSDSEQYF
DNA: TGCGCCAGCAGTGACAGCGAGCAGTACTTC

D: TRBD1
J: TRBJ2-2
V: TRBV20-1
size: .
CDR3: CSARRQGNTGELFF
DNA: TGCAGTGCCCGACGACAGGGGAACACCGGGGAGCTGTTTTTT

D: TRBD2
J: TRBJ2-1
V: TRBV12-3/TRBV12-4
size: .
CDR3: CASSLFRGGNYNEQFF
DNA: TGTGCCAGCAGTTTATTCCGCGGGGGGAACTACAATGAGCAGTTCTTC